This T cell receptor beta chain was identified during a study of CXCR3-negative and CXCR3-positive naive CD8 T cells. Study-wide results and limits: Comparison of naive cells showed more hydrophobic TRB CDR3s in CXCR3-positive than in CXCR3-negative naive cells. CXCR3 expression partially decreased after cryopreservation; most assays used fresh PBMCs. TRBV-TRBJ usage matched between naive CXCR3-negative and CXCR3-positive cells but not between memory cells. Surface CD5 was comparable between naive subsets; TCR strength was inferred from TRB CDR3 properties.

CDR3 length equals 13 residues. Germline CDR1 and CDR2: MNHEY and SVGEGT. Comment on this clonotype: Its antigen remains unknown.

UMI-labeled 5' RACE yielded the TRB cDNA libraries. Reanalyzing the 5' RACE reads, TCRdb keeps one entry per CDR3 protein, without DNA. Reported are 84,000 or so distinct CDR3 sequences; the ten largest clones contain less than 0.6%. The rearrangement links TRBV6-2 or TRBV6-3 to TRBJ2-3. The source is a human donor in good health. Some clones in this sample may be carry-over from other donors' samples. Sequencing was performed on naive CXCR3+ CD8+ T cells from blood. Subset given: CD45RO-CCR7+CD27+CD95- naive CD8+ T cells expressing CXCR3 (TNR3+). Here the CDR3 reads CASSSAEPDTQYF.